This TCR beta chain originates from a study of vaccination and CD4 T cells after COVID-19. On the study more broadly: Either a CEFX pool, an HIV-1 Nef pool, or no peptide was added to control cultures. Findings of the study overall: SARS-CoV-2-reactive clonotype medians increased from around 21 to 38, not significantly.

V lost 2 bases, J lost 4 bases, and 8 bases lay in between. The V gene's germline CDR1 is ENHRY and CDR2 SYGVKD. The CDR3 length is 13 residues. The treatment was: approximately 10-day PBMC culture with coronavirus spike peptide pools or control peptides (ViraFEST assay). Every positive PCR date fell between March and December 2020, earlier than the US Alpha, Beta and Delta variants. The Oncomine TCR Beta short-read assay sequenced DNA from cultured CD4+ T cells. TCRdb ran MiXCR on the PCR reads and lists one entry per CDR3 protein. Of 9,500 to 15,000 distinct CDR3 sequences in the sample, approximately 50% were seen once. To note about this clonotype: Its cognate antigen is unknown.

Sequencing was performed on CD4+ T cells from blood, cultured in vitro. This chain links TRBV10-3 with TRBJ1-1; the D gene is possibly TRBD1 (5 bases). This receptor was obtained from a human donor who had recovered from COVID-19. CDR3 in amino acids: CAISERGGTEAFF. The CDR3 DNA reads TGTGCCATCAGTGAGCGGGGGGGCACTGAAGCTTTCTTT.